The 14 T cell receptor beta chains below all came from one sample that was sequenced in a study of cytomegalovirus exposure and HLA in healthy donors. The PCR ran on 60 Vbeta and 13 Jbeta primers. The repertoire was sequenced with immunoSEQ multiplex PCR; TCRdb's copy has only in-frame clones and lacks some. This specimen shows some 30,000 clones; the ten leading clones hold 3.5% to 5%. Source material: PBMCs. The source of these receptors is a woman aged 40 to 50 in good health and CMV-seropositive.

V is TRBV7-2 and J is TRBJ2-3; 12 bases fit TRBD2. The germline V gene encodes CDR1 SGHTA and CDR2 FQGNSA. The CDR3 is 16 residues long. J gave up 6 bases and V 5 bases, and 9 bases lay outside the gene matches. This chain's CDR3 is CASSPWTSGKLDTQYF. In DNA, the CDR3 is TGTGCCAGCAGCCCCTGGACTAGCGGGAAGCTGGATACGCAGTATTTT.

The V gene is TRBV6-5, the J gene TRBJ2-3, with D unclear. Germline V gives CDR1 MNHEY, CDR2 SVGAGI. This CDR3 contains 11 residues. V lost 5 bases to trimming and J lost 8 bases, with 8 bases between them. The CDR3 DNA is TGTGCCAGCAGTAAAGAGAGTACGCAGTATTTT. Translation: CASSKESTQYF.

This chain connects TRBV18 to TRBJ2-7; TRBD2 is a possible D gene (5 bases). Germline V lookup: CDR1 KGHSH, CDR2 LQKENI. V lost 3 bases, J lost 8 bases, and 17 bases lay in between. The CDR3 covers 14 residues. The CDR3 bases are TGTGCCAGCTCACCGCCGGGATCAATACGGCAGCAGTACTTC. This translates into CASSPPGSIRQQYF. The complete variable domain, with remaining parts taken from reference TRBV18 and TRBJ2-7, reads NAGVMQNPRHLVRRRGQEARLRCSPMKGHSHVYWYRQLPEEGLKFMVYLQKENIIDESGMPKERFSAEFPKEGPSILRIQQVVRGDSAAYFCASSPPGSIRQQYFGPGTRLTVT.

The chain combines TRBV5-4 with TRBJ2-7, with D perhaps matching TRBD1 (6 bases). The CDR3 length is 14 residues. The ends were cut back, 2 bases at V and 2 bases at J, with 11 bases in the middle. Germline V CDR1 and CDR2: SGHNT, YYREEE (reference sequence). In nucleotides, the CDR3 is TGTGCCAGCAGCTTCACAGGGTCCCCCTACGAGCAGTACTTC. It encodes CASSFTGSPYEQYF.

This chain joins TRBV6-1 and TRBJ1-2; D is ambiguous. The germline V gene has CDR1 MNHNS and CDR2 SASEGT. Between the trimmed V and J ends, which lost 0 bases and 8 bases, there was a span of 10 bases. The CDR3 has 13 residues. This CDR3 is CASSEAGIWGYTF. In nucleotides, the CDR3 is TGTGCCAGCAGTGAAGCCGGTATCTGGGGCTACACCTTC.

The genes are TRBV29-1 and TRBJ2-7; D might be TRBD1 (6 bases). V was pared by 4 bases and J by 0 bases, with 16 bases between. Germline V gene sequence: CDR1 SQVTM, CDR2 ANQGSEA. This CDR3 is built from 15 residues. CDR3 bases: TGCAGCGTTGCCCCCGCGGACAGCATCTCCTACGAGCAGTACTTC. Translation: CSVAPADSISYEQYF.

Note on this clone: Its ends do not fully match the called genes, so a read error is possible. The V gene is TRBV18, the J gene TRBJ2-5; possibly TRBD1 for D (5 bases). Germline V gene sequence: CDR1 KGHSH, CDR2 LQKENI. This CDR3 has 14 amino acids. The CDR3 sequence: CASSRTRSEEAQYF. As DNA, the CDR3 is TGTGCCAGCTCACGGACAAGGTCGGAAGAGGCCCAGTACTTC.

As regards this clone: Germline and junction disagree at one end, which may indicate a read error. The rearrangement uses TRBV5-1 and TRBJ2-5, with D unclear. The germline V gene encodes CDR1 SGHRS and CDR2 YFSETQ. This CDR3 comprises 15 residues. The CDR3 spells CASSYGASLQENQYF. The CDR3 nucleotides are TGCGCCAGCAGCTACGGAGCATCCCTCCAAGAGAACCAGTACTTC.

Here the CDR3 reads CAWNRSPTGELFF. Here the CDR3 DNA reads TGTGCCTGGAATCGTAGCCCAACCGGGGAGCTGTTTTTT. The rearrangement uses TRBV30 and TRBJ2-2; D is uncertain. Trimming cost V 4 bases and J 5 bases, with 11 bases left between them. The CDR3 covers 13 residues. The V gene's germline CDR1 is GTSNPN and CDR2 SVGIG (reference sequence).

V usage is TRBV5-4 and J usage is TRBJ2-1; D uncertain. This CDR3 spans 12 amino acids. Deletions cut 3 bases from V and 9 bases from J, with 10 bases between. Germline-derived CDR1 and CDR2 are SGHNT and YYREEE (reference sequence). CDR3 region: CASSSLGREQFF. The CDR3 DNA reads TGTGCCAGCAGCTCCTTGGGCCGTGAGCAGTTCTTC.

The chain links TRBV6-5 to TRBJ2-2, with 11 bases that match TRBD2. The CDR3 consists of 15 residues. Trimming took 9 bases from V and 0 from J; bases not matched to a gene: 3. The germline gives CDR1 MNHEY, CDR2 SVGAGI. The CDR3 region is CARGLADANTGELFF. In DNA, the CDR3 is TGTGCCAGGGGACTAGCGGATGCGAACACCGGGGAGCTGTTTTTT.

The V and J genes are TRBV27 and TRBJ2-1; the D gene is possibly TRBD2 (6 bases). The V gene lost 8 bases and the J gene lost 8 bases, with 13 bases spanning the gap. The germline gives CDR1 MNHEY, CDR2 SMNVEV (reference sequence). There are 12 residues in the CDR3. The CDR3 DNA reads TGTGCCAGCGCCAGACCGGGGGATGAGCAGTTCTTC. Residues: CASARPGDEQFF.

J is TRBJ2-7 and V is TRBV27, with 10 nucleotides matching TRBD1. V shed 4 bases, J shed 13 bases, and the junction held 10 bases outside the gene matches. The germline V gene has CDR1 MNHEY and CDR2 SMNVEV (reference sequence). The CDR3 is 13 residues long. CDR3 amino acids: CASSSRDRGPYYF. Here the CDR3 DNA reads TGTGCCAGCAGTTCCCGGGACAGGGGACCCTATTACTTC.

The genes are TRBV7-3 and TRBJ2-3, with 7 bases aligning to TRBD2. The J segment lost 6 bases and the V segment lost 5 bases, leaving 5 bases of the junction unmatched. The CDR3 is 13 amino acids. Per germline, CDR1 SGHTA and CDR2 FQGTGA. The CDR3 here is CASSPAGSDTQYF. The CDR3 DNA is TGTGCCAGCAGCCCAGCGGGGTCTGATACGCAGTATTTT. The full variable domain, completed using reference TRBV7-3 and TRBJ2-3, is GAGVSQTPSNKVTEKGKYVELRCDPISGHTALYWYRQSLGQGPEFLIYFQGTGAADDSGLPNDRFFAVRPEGSVSTLKIQRTERGDSAVYLCASSPAGSDTQYFGPGTRLTVL.